This TCR beta chain was identified during a study of identifying expanded T cells in peripheral blood (dated by TCRdb to about 2019). Background for the entire study: Technical replicates were generated by sequencing separate aliquots of the same genomic DNA pool, with four replicates compared pairwise. On the study overall, not on this receptor specifically: In all healthy donors, the variance in clone template counts between samples taken two weeks apart rose significantly as total template count increased. Between technical replicates the binomial model flagged approximately 1.3 differentially abundant clones, whereas over roughly 2 weeks the binomial model flagged about 16.4 and over roughly 4 weeks 19 to 20. The beta-binomial model significantly reduced the number of clones called differentially abundant and the false-positive rate across all healthy-donor time intervals. The authors expected that over much longer intervals, such as months to years, biological variance in healthy repertoires might increase even further.

The immunoSEQ Assay, which uses bias-controlled multiplex PCR amplification of genomic DNA, was used to profile TCRbeta CDR3 regions. In the authors' own workflow: The absolute abundance of each unique TCRbeta CDR3 region was quantified after sequences were collapsed and filtered. Differential abundance was assessed using a binomial (Fisher-equivalent) model and a beta-binomial model in which time-dependent variance fitted from healthy donors was added. Clones with fewer than 5 combined templates were removed, and differential abundance was called for clones with a Benjamini-Hochberg FDR below 0.01. The form v = (b*log(k)+a)^2 was used to model beta-binomial variance as a function of total template count across the two samples. TCRdb re-hosts the immuneACCESS table, in-frame sequences only. Its copies lack some clones; in the studies checked, an unresolved V gene accounts for under half of them, and the cause for the rest is not known. V, J and clone size are taken as reported in that table, and D and trimming were inferred from the DNA itself. The sample table records under 120,000 clones; 75% to 90% of these occur just once. The biggest ten clones account for less than 20% of the sample.

Points on this clone: What this receptor recognizes is not known. Per-base quality was not reported, and no clone a single base away is much larger than it.

During the collection period, no infections or other immune events were recorded for the healthy donors. To calibrate time-dependent variance in a beta-binomial model of T-cell clone differential abundance, blood repertoires from healthy donors were used as a training cohort. The training cohort comprised roughly 10 healthy donors, 3 female and 7 male. On average the donors were approximately 42 years old, and their ages spanned about 25 to 64 years. Whole blood from each healthy donor was obtained from a commercial supplier and was collected at three time points roughly 13 days apart. For immunosequencing, genomic DNA was extracted from unsorted whole blood. The sample taken for sequencing was blood. The origin of this receptor is a person aged 18-69 years in good health.

The CDR3 corresponds to CASMDLAGGLSSNEQFF. The DNA reads as follows: TGTGCCAGCATGGATCTAGCGGGGGGGCTGTCAAGCAATGAGCAGTTCTTC. Recombination joined TRBV7-2 with TRBJ2-1; 12 middle bases align to TRBD2. For this chain, trimming is 7 bases at the V end and 6 bases at the J end, and the number of junction bases without a gene match is 13. The germline V gene provides CDR1 SGHTA and CDR2 FQGNSA. Inclusive of the bounding cysteine and phenylalanine, the CDR3 is 17 residues long. Solely the CDR3 DNA is kept, with 51 bases framed from the first base.